These T cell receptor beta chains were read from a single sample in a study of T cells in tuberculosis. TCRdb's copy holds only in-frame clones and misses some; the assay was immunoSEQ multiplex PCR. In the table there are 35,000 to 45,000 clones, approximately 94% of which are singletons. The sequencing input was PBMCs. The receptors here all came from a donor between 10 and 35 years old with latent tuberculosis or without tuberculosis infection. Some clones in this sample may be carry-over from other donors' samples. CDR3s include the opening cysteine and the closing phenylalanine or tryptophan. The D gene is left open where the match is weak. Only some rows state a clone size, as once, few, many or a class for expanded clones.

V gene	J gene	D gene	clone size	CDR3 DNA	CDR3 protein
TRBV7-9	TRBJ1-1	.	.	TGTGCCAGCAGCTTAATTGGGCGAGAAGCTTTCTTT	CASSLIGREAFF
TRBV30	TRBJ2-1	.	.	TGTGCCTGGAGTTCGGGGGTGGGGGAAGATGAGCAGTTCTTC	CAWSSGVGEDEQFF
TRBV6-6	TRBJ1-3	TRBD1	.	TGTGCCAGCAGTTACTCGAACAGGGGCGCTGGAAACACCATATATTTT	CASSYSNRGAGNTIYF
TRBV10-3	TRBJ2-1	.	.	TGTGCCACCCACAGCTTTCTCAGCTCCTACAATGAGCAGTTCTTC	CATHSFLSSYNEQFF
TRBV6-1	TRBJ1-1	.	.	TGTGCCAGCAGTGTGGTGCAGGCCCTCACTGAAGCTTTCTTT	CASSVVQALTEAFF
TRBV5-6	TRBJ2-3	.	.	TGTGCCAGCAGCTGGGGGCCCACAGATACGCAGTATTTT	CASSWGPTDTQYF
TRBV20-1	TRBJ1-2	.	once	TGCAGTGCGGCGGGGGCGAGTGGCTACACCTTC	CSAAGASGYTF
TRBV29-1	TRBJ2-3	.	.	TGCAGCTCTGAGACAGATACGCAGTATTTT	CSSETDTQYF
TRBV7-6	TRBJ1-2	TRBD1	.	TGTGCCAGCAGCCCGACAGGGGGCAATGGCTACACCTTC	CASSPTGGNGYTF
TRBV15	TRBJ2-7	TRBD1	.	TGTGCCACCAGTTTGGGACAGGGGTATTTCGAGCAGTACTTC	CATSLGQGYFEQYF
TRBV5-6	TRBJ1-2	.	.	TGTGCCAGCAGCCCAACAGGGCGAGGTGGCTACACCTTC	CASSPTGRGGYTF
TRBV7-2	TRBJ1-1	TRBD1	.	TGTGCCAGCAGCTTAAGGGACAGGGTCACTGAAGCTTTCTTT	CASSLRDRVTEAFF
TRBV19	TRBJ1-1	TRBD1	.	TGTGCCAGTAGCCACCAGGGGACAGGTATTGCTGAAGCTTTCTTT	CASSHQGTGIAEAFF
TRBV6-6	TRBJ2-4	.	few	TGTGCCACTTCAGGGATGGGAAACATTCAGTACTTC	CATSGMGNIQYF
TRBV27	TRBJ1-6	.	.	TGTGCCAGCAGTTTGAAACTTTTGAATTCACCCCTCCACTTT	CASSLKLLNSPLHF
TRBV28	TRBJ1-2	.	once	TGTGCCAGCAGTCCTGACGTCGAAGGGGCTGGCTACACCTTC	CASSPDVEGAGYTF
TRBV5-4	TRBJ2-3	.	.	TGTGCCAGTAGCTTGGGGCAGGGGTTATTAGATACGCAGTATTTT	CASSLGQGLLDTQYF
TRBV7-9	TRBJ1-4	.	.	TGTGCCAGCAGCTTGCGAGGGGAGGAGGAAAAACTGTTTTTT	CASSLRGEEEKLFF
TRBV19	TRBJ1-4	.	.	TGTGCCAGTAGTATGGCCGGGGGAAATGAAAAACTGTTTTTT	CASSMAGGNEKLFF
TRBV14	TRBJ2-1	.	.	TGTGCCAGCAGCGCTGTATCGCGGGTTGAGCAGTTCTTC	CASSAVSRVEQFF
TRBV9	TRBJ1-2	TRBD1	.	TGTGCCAGCAGCGTAAGTGACAGGGGGCTGTCGGTGGATGGCTACACCTTC	CASSVSDRGLSVDGYTF
TRBV6-6	TRBJ1-2	.	once	TGTGCCAGCAGTTACTCGATCGGCCAGGCCTTAATTGGCTACACCTTC	CASSYSIGQALIGYTF
TRBV7-2	TRBJ2-3	TRBD2	once	TGTGCCAGCAGCTCGGGACTAGGAGCAGGAGATACGCAGTATTTT	CASSSGLGAGDTQYF
TRBV7-9	TRBJ1-6	TRBD1	few	TGTGCCAGCAGCTTCAGGGACAGGGAGGTCGGTAGTAATTCACCCCTCCACTTT	CASSFRDREVGSNSPLHF
TRBV18	TRBJ2-3	TRBD2	.	TGTGCCAGCTCATCCACCGGTAGCGGGGGGTTAGATACGCAGTATTTT	CASSSTGSGGLDTQYF
TRBV20-1	TRBJ2-3	.	.	TGCAGTCAGCTTCGAGGAGATACGCAGTATTTT	CSQLRGDTQYF
TRBV30	TRBJ2-5	TRBD2	.	TGTGCCTGGAGGCTCCAGGGAGGGGAAGAGACCCAGTACTTC	CAWRLQGGEETQYF
TRBV21-1	TRBJ2-3	.	.	TGTGCCAGCATCCTTAGGTCCAGGGACAGGGGGCTGGCAGATACGCAGTATTTT	CASILRSRDRGLADTQYF
TRBV27	TRBJ2-3	.	once	TGTGCCAGCAGTTCAAGGTTGGAGGTCGGAGTTAGCACAGATACGCAGTATTTT	CASSSRLEVGVSTDTQYF
TRBV2	TRBJ2-5	.	.	TGTGCCAGCACCGGTGCAGAGACCCAGTACTTC	CASTGAETQYF
TRBV7-2	TRBJ1-1	TRBD1	.	TGTGCCAGCAGCCCAGAGATTGGGCAGGGGGCAGGTGAAGCTTTCTTT	CASSPEIGQGAGEAFF
TRBV18	TRBJ2-1	TRBD2	.	TGTGCCAGCTCACCTAGCGGGGGGGCCCCGAATGAGCAGTTCTTC	CASSPSGGAPNEQFF
TRBV19	TRBJ1-1	.	once	TGTGCCAGTAGTATAGACCTAAGCTCCAACGCTGAAGCTTTCTTT	CASSIDLSSNAEAFF
TRBV15	TRBJ2-5	.	.	TGTGCCACCAGCAGAGGACTGCAGCAAGAGACCCAGTACTTC	CATSRGLQQETQYF
TRBV25-1	TRBJ1-2	.	.	TGTGCCAGCAGTGGGGGCCCAGGGACAACCTATGGCTACACCTTC	CASSGGPGTTYGYTF
TRBV6-6	TRBJ1-4	.	.	TGTGCCAGCAGTTCCGACACCGGTGAAAAACTGTTTTTT	CASSSDTGEKLFF
TRBV7-2	TRBJ1-5	.	once	TGTGCCAGCAGCTTAGGACAGGTCCCCTATCAGCCCCAGCATTTT	CASSLGQVPYQPQHF
TRBV4-3	TRBJ2-7	.	once	TGCGCCAGCAGCCAAGTACAGGGGGAGGGCTACGAGCAGTACTTC	CASSQVQGEGYEQYF
TRBV25-1	TRBJ1-1	.	.	TGTGCCAGCAGTGAATTTCCCTTCTCCCCTTCCCTGCGAGCTTTCTTT	CASSEFPFSPSLRAFF
TRBV5-1	TRBJ2-4	TRBD1	once	TGCGCCAGCAGCCCGGAGCTCAGTTGGCAGGGGGTGGAAAACATTCAGTACTTC	CASSPELSWQGVENIQYF
TRBV6-5	TRBJ2-7	TRBD1	.	TGTGCCAGCAGTTCCCATGGGGGACAGGGAGACTACGAGCAGTACTTC	CASSSHGGQGDYEQYF
TRBV6-6	TRBJ2-3	.	.	TGTGCCGCACGGGGGTATAGCACAGATACGCAGTATTTT	CAARGYSTDTQYF
TRBV27	TRBJ1-2	TRBD1	.	TGTGCCAGCAGGGAGACAGGGATAGCTAACTATGGCTACACCTTC	CASRETGIANYGYTF
TRBV11-3	TRBJ2-1	TRBD2	.	TGTGCCAGCAGCTTAAAAGCGGGGGGCGGGTACGAGCAGTTCTTC	CASSLKAGGGYEQFF
TRBV5-1	TRBJ1-4	TRBD1	.	TGCGCCAGCAGCCTAGACAGGGGAAACGAAAAACTGTTTTTT	CASSLDRGNEKLFF
TRBV5-1	TRBJ2-3	.	.	TGCGCCAGCAGAGTCGCAGGACTCCCTCATGATACGCAGTATTTT	CASRVAGLPHDTQYF
TRBV30	TRBJ1-2	.	.	TGTGCCTGGAGTGGACAGAACTATGGCTACACCTTC	CAWSGQNYGYTF
TRBV6-5	TRBJ2-1	TRBD2	.	TGTGCCAGCAGTTCGACTAGCGGGGGCCTGGGGCAGTTCTTC	CASSSTSGGLGQFF
TRBV5-4	TRBJ2-2	.	.	TGTGCCAGCAGCTCGGGACTCCTGAACACCGGGGAGCTGTTTTTT	CASSSGLLNTGELFF
TRBV10-3	TRBJ1-1	TRBD1	.	TGTGCCATCAGTGAGGACAGGGGTGGGAACACTGAAGCTTTCTTT	CAISEDRGGNTEAFF
TRBV6-1	TRBJ1-2	.	.	TGTGCCAGCAGTGAATCAGAACCCTATGGCTACACCTTC	CASSESEPYGYTF
TRBV2	TRBJ1-5	.	.	TGTGCCAGCCTTGAATCGGACAGTTACTATCAGCCCCAGCATTTT	CASLESDSYYQPQHF
TRBV27	TRBJ1-4	TRBD1	.	TGTGCCAGCAGCCCCGGGACAGGGTTGATCATAGGTGAAAAACTGTTTTTT	CASSPGTGLIIGEKLFF
TRBV2	TRBJ1-6	TRBD1	once	TGTGCCAGCAGTCTCCAACAGGGGATCTCCTATAATTCACCCCTCCACTTT	CASSLQQGISYNSPLHF
TRBV5-4	TRBJ1-2	.	once	TGTGCCAGCAGCTTAATATCAGGGGAAGATGGCTACACCTTC	CASSLISGEDGYTF